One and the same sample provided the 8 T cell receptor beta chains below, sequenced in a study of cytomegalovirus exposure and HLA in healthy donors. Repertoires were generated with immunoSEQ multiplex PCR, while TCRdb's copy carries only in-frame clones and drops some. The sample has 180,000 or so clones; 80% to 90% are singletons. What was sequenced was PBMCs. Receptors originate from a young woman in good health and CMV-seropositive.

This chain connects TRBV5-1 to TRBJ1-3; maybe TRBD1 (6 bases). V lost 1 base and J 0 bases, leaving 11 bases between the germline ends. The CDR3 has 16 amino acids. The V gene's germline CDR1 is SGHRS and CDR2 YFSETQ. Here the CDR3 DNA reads TGCGCCAGCAGCTTGACAGGGCCTGACTCTGGAAACACCATATATTTT. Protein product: CASSLTGPDSGNTIYF. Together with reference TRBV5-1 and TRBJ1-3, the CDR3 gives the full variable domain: KAGVTQTPRYLIKTRGQQVTLSCSPISGHRSVSWYQQTPGQGLQFLFEYFSETQRNKGNFPGRFSGRQFSNSRSEMNVSTLELGDSALYLCASSLTGPDSGNTIYFGEGSWLTVV.

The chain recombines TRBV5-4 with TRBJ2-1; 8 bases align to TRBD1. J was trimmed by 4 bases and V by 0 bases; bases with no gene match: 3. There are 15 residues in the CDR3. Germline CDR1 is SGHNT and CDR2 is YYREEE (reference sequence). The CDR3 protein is CASSLGQGAYNEQFF. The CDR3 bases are TGTGCCAGCAGCTTGGGCCAGGGGGCTTACAATGAGCAGTTCTTC.

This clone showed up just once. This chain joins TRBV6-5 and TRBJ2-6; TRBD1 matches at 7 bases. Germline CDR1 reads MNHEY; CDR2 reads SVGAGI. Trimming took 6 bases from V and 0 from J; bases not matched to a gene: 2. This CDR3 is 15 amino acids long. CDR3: CASRRQGSGANVLTF. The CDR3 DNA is TGTGCCAGCAGGCGACAGGGCTCTGGGGCCAACGTCCTGACTTTC.

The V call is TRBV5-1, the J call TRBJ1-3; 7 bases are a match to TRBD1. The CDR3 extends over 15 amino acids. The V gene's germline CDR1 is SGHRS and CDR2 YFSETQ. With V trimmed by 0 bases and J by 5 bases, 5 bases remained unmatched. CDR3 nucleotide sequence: TGCGCCAGCAGCTTGGAGGGACAGTACAGAAACACCATATATTTT. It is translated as CASSLEGQYRNTIYF. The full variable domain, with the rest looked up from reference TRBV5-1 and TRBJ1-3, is KAGVTQTPRYLIKTRGQQVTLSCSPISGHRSVSWYQQTPGQGLQFLFEYFSETQRNKGNFPGRFSGRQFSNSRSEMNVSTLELGDSALYLCASSLEGQYRNTIYFGEGSWLTVV.

The CDR3 is CASSQIGRGGNTEAFF. In DNA, the CDR3 is TGTGCCAGCAGTCAGATTGGACGTGGAGGGAACACTGAAGCTTTCTTT. This chain joins TRBV28 and TRBJ1-1; D remains unclear. Germline lookup yields CDR1 MDHEN and CDR2 SYDVKM. CDR3 size: 16 residues. Trimming removed 5 bases at V and 1 base at J, with 17 bases between.

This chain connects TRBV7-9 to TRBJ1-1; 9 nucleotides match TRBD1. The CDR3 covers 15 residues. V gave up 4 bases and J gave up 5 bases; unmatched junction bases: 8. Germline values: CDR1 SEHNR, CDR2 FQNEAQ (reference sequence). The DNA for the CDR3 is TGTGCCAGCAGCTCTACAGGGGGCGTAGGGACTGAAGCTTTCTTT. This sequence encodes CASSSTGGVGTEAFF.

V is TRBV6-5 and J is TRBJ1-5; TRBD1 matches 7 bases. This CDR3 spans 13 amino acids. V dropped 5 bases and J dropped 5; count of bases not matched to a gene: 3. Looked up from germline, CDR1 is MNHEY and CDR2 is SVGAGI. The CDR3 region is CASSEDRYQPQHF. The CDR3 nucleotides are TGTGCCAGCAGTGAGGACAGGTATCAGCCCCAGCATTTT.

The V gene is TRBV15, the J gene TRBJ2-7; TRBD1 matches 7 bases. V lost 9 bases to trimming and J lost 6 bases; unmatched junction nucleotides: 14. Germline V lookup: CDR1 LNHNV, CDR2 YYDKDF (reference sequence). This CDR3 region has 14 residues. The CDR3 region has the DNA TGTGCCACGTCCCGGGACAGACACCTTACCGAGCAGTACTTC. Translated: CATSRDRHLTEQYF.